This TCR beta chain was recovered during a study of T cells expressing NK-cell markers. Germline CDR1 reads SEHNR; CDR2 reads FQNEAQ (reference sequence). The CDR3 is 14 residues long. TCRdb reprocessed the 5' RACE reads; each CDR3 protein has one entry and no DNA is given. The sample has about 21,000 distinct CDR3 sequences; the top ten hold 58%. The V call is TRBV7-9, the J call TRBJ2-7; checking the TCRdb D call of TRBD2 is not possible without DNA. The sample consisted of blood T cells: a sorted CD56 or NKG2C T cell subset, CD4+ or CD8+ T cells, or bulk PBMC T cells (not recorded which). The TCR comes from a man aged 18-75 years in good health. CDR3 residues: CASSLGPRTYEQYF.